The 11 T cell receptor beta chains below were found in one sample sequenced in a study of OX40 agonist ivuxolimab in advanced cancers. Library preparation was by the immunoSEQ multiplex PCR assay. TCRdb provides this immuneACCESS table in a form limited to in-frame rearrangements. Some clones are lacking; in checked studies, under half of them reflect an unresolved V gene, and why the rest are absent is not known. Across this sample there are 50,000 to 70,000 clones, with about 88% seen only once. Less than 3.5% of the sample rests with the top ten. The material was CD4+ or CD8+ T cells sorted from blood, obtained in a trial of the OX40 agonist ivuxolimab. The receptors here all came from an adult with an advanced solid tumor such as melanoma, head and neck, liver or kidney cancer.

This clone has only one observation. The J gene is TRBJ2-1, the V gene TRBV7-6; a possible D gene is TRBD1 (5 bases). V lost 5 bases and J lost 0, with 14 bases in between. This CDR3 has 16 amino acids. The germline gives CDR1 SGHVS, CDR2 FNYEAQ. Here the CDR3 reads CASSTNRRSSYNEQFF. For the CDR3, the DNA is TGTGCCAGCAGCACAAACAGGCGGAGCTCCTACAATGAGCAGTTCTTC.

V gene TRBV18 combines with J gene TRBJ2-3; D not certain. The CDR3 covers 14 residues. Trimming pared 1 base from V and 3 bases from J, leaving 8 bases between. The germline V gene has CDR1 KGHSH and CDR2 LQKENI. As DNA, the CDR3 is TGTGCCAGCTCACCACAGGAGAGGACAGATACGCAGTATTTT. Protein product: CASSPQERTDTQYF. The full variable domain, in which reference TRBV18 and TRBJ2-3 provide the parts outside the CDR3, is NAGVMQNPRHLVRRRGQEARLRCSPMKGHSHVYWYRQLPEEGLKFMVYLQKENIIDESGMPKERFSAEFPKEGPSILRIQQVVRGDSAAYFCASSPQERTDTQYFGPGTRLTVL.

For the CDR3, the DNA is TGTGCCAGTAGTATTCCCGGGACAGGGAGCTATGGCTACACCTTC. It translates to CASSIPGTGSYGYTF. The chain is built from TRBV19 and TRBJ1-2, with TRBD1 matching over 9 bases. V was clipped by 3 bases and J by 4 bases; unmatched bases: 6. Germline loops: CDR1 LNHDA, CDR2 SQIVND (reference sequence). The CDR3 contains 15 residues.

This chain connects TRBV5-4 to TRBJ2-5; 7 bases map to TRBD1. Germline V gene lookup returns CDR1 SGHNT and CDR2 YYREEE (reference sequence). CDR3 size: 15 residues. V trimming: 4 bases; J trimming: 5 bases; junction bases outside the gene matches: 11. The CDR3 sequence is CASSPTGASGETQYF. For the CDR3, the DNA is TGTGCCAGCAGCCCCACAGGGGCCTCCGGGGAGACCCAGTACTTC.

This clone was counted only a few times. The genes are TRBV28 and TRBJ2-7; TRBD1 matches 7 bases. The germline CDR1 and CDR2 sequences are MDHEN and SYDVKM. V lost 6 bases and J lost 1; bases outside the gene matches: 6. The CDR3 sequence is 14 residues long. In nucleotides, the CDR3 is TGTGCCAGCAGCCCCGGACAGGAATCCTACGAGCAGTACTTC. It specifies CASSPGQESYEQYF.

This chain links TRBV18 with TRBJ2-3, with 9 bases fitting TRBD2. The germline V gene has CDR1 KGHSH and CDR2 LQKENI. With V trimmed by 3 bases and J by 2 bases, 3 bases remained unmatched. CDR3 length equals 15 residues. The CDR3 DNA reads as TGTGCCAGCTCACCCTCTAGCGGGATCACAGATACGCAGTATTTT. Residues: CASSPSSGITDTQYF. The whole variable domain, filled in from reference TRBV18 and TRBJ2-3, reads NAGVMQNPRHLVRRRGQEARLRCSPMKGHSHVYWYRQLPEEGLKFMVYLQKENIIDESGMPKERFSAEFPKEGPSILRIQQVVRGDSAAYFCASSPSSGITDTQYFGPGTRLTVL.

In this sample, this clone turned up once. The CDR3 here is CASGPRPDTQYF. CDR3 DNA sequence: TGTGCTAGTGGTCCCCGACCAGATACGCAGTATTTT. The rearrangement uses TRBV12-5 and TRBJ2-3, with D uncertain. The CDR3 totals 12 residues. Trimming took off 5 bases at V and 4 bases at J, with 7 bases between the two ends. Germline CDR1 LGHNT, CDR2 FRNRAP.

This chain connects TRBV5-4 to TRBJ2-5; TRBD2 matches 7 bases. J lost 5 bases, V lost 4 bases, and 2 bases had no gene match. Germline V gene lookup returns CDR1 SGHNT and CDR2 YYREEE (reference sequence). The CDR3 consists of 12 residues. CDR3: CASSPGRETQYF. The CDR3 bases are TGTGCCAGCAGCCCCGGGAGGGAGACCCAGTACTTC.

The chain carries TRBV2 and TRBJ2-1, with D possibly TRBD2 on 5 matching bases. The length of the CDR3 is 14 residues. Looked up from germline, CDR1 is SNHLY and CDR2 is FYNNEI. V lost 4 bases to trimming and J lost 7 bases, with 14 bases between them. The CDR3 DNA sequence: TGTGCCAGCAGTGGGCGGGCCTTGGCAAATGAGCAGTTCTTC. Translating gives CASSGRALANEQFF.

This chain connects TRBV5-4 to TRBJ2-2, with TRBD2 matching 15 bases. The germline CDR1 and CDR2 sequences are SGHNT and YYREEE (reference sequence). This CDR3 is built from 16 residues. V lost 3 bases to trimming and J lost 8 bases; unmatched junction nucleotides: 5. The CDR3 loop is CASSSGTSGRRGELFF. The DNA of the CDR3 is TGTGCCAGCAGCTCGGGGACTAGCGGGAGGCGGGGGGAGCTGTTTTTT.

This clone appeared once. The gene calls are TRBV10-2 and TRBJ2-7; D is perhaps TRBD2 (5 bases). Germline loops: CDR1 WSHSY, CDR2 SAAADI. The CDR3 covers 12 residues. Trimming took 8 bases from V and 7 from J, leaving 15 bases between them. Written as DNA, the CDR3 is TGCGCCAGCCGCCCGAGGGAAGGTGAGCAGTACTTC. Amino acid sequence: CASRPREGEQYF.